This T cell receptor beta chain was recorded in a study of T cell repertoires in cytomegalovirus infection. The J segment lost 1 base and the V segment lost 5 bases, leaving 10 bases of the junction unmatched. The CDR3 has 16 residues. Germline-derived CDR1 and CDR2 are MNHEY and SVGAGI. A single record per CDR3 protein comes from TCRdb applying MiXCR to the reads. Of some 230,000 distinct CDR3 sequences listed, under 25% are singletons. As for this clonotype: Possible read error: a much larger clone is one base away.

This receptor was taken from a human donor in good health (CMV status not recorded). Some clones in this sample may be carry-over from other donors' samples. The V and J genes are TRBV6-5 and TRBJ1-1, with 7 positions matching TRBD1. The sample taken for sequencing was CD8+ T cells from PBMCs. The DNA of the CDR3 is TGTGCCAGCAGTCGGCACTTGACAGGGCCGAACACTGAAGCTTTCTTT. The encoded protein is CASSRHLTGPNTEAFF.